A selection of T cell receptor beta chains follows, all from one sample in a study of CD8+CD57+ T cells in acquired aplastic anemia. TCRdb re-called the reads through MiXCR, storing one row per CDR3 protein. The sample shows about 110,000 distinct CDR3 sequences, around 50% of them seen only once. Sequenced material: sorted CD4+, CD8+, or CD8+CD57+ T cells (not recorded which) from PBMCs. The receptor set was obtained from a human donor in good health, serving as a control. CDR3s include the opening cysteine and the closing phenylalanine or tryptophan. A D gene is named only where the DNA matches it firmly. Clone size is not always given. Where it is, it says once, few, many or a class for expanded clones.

DNA: TGTGCCACCAGTGACAAACTAGCGGGGCCCTACGAGCAGTACTTC
CDR3: CATSDKLAGPYEQYF
J: TRBJ2-7
V: TRBV24-1
size: many
D: TRBD2

DNA: TGTGCCAGCAGCAGGGGGGACACCTACGAGCAGTACTTC
CDR3: CASSRGDTYEQYF
J: TRBJ2-7
V: TRBV7-3
size: many
D: NA

DNA: TGTGCCACCAGTCCCAGGGGCTCCTACGAGCAGTACTTC
CDR3: CATSPRGSYEQYF
J: TRBJ2-7
V: TRBV24-1
size: NA
D: NA

DNA: TGCGCCAGCAGCCAAGGGTCGGACACTGAAGCTTTCTTT
CDR3: CASSQGSDTEAFF
J: TRBJ1-1
V: TRBV4-3
size: many
D: NA

DNA: TGTGCCAGTGGGGACGGGACTAGCGAAAACAATGAGCAGTTCTTC
CDR3: CASGDGTSENNEQFF
J: TRBJ2-1
V: TRBV19
size: NA
D: TRBD2

DNA: TGTGCCAGCAGCGTAGCACCCGGGAGGGGATCCACAGATACGCAGTATTTT
CDR3: CASSVAPGRGSTDTQYF
J: TRBJ2-3
V: TRBV9
size: many
D: TRBD2

DNA: TGTGCCAGCAGCTCGGGACGGACCAATCAGCCCCAGCATTTT
CDR3: CASSSGRTNQPQHF
J: TRBJ1-5
V: TRBV5-6
size: many
D: NA

DNA: TGCAGTGCTAGTAGATTAGCGGGGGCCACCTCCTACGAGCAGTACTTC
CDR3: CSASRLAGATSYEQYF
J: TRBJ2-7
V: TRBV20-1
size: many
D: TRBD2

DNA: TGTGCCACCAGTGAGGACAGGGGCGACAATCAGCCCCAGCATTTT
CDR3: CATSEDRGDNQPQHF
J: TRBJ1-5
V: TRBV24-1
size: NA
D: TRBD1

DNA: TGTGCCAGCAGTTGCTCGTCCATGGGACAGGGGGCCCAGCCCCAGCATTTT
CDR3: CASSCSSMGQGAQPQHF
J: TRBJ1-5
V: TRBV6-2/TRBV6-3
size: NA
D: TRBD1

DNA: TGTGCCAGCAGTGAGGCTGGTTCCTACAATGAGCAGTTCTTC
CDR3: CASSEAGSYNEQFF
J: TRBJ2-1
V: TRBV25-1
size: medium-sized
D: NA

DNA: TGCAGTGCTAGAGGGTTACAGGGCACTGAAGCTTTCTTT
CDR3: CSARGLQGTEAFF
J: TRBJ1-1
V: TRBV20-1
size: NA
D: NA

DNA: TGTGCCAGCAGCCCTGTGGTCAGATATGGCTACACCTTC
CDR3: CASSPVVRYGYTF
J: TRBJ1-2
V: TRBV5-5
size: many
D: NA

DNA: TGCGCCAGCAGCCAAGGCTGGGGGGTTCAGCCCCAGCATTTT
CDR3: CASSQGWGVQPQHF
J: TRBJ1-5
V: TRBV4-3
size: NA
D: NA

DNA: TGTGCCAGCAGCCCAAGCGGACTAGTCATCTACGAGCAGTACTTC
CDR3: CASSPSGLVIYEQYF
J: TRBJ2-7
V: TRBV7-2
size: NA
D: TRBD2

DNA: TGCAGCGTTGAAAGGTCGATCTCTGGGGCCAACGTCCTGACTTTC
CDR3: CSVERSISGANVLTF
J: TRBJ2-6
V: TRBV29-1
size: NA
D: NA

DNA: TGCAGCGTTGAGACAGGGGGCCGAACTGAAGCTTTCTTT
CDR3: CSVETGGRTEAFF
J: TRBJ1-1
V: TRBV29-1
size: once
D: TRBD1

DNA: TGTGCCATCAGTGAGTCTGCCGGCAGGGGACATACGCAGTATTTT
CDR3: CAISESAGRGHTQYF
J: TRBJ2-3
V: TRBV10-3
size: few
D: NA

DNA: TGTGCCAGCAGCATCCTAAACACCGGGGAGCTGTTTTTT
CDR3: CASSILNTGELFF
J: TRBJ2-2
V: TRBV5-8
size: NA
D: NA

DNA: TGTGCCAGCAGTTTATTGAGTTCTAGCACAGATACGCAGTATTTT
CDR3: CASSLLSSSTDTQYF
J: TRBJ2-3
V: TRBV27
size: NA
D: NA

DNA: TGTGCCAGCAGTTTATTTTGGGGCACTGAAAAACTGTTTTTT
CDR3: CASSLFWGTEKLFF
J: TRBJ1-4
V: TRBV25-1
size: NA
D: NA

DNA: TGCAGCGTTACATTGGGGCTAGCGGGGTGGGAGCAGTTCTTC
CDR3: CSVTLGLAGWEQFF
J: TRBJ2-1
V: TRBV29-1
size: NA
D: TRBD2

DNA: TGTGCCACCAGTGGAACAGGGGGCTATGAAAACATTCAGTACTTC
CDR3: CATSGTGGYENIQYF
J: TRBJ2-4
V: TRBV24-1
size: many
D: TRBD1

DNA: TGTGCCAGCAGCGGACGGACAGGGGGTTATCAGCCCCAGCATTTT
CDR3: CASSGRTGGYQPQHF
J: TRBJ1-5
V: TRBV7-2
size: NA
D: TRBD1

DNA: TGTGCCAGCAGTGCGGGGAGGGGTGCTGAAGCTTTCTTT
CDR3: CASSAGRGAEAFF
J: TRBJ1-1
V: TRBV2
size: NA
D: NA

DNA: TGTGCCAGCAGTGGATCCCCACTAGTAGGAACAGATACGCAGTATTTT
CDR3: CASSGSPLVGTDTQYF
J: TRBJ2-3
V: TRBV6-1
size: many
D: NA

DNA: TGTGCCAGCAGTGTGTCTGGTCTTCTAGCGCGCACAGATACGCAGTATTTT
CDR3: CASSVSGLLARTDTQYF
J: TRBJ2-3
V: TRBV2
size: NA
D: NA

DNA: TGCGCCAGCAGCCAGGGGGACAGGGGGAACACTGAAGCTTTCTTT
CDR3: CASSQGDRGNTEAFF
J: TRBJ1-1
V: TRBV4-3
size: many
D: TRBD1

DNA: TGTGCCAGCAGTGCTCCCGGCAGGAACGGTAATTCACCCCTCCACTTT
CDR3: CASSAPGRNGNSPLHF
J: TRBJ1-6
V: TRBV9
size: NA
D: NA

DNA: TGTGCCAGCAGTCAGACCGGGACAGGGTTGTCACCCCTCCACTTT
CDR3: CASSQTGTGLSPLHF
J: TRBJ1-6
V: TRBV25-1
size: few
D: TRBD1

DNA: TGCAGTGCTAGTCTCGAAGACAAGGCATTCTACGAGCAGTACTTC
CDR3: CSASLEDKAFYEQYF
J: TRBJ2-7
V: TRBV20-1
size: many
D: NA

DNA: TGTGCCAGCAGCGTAGGATTTAGCGGGGGGGCCGGCTATGGCTACACCTTC
CDR3: CASSVGFSGGAGYGYTF
J: TRBJ1-2
V: TRBV9
size: NA
D: NA

DNA: TGTGCCACCAGATGGGGGCCTAATGAAAAACTGTTTTTT
CDR3: CATRWGPNEKLFF
J: TRBJ1-4
V: TRBV12-3/TRBV12-4
size: many
D: NA

DNA: TGTGCCAGCAGCGTAGGGGGGGTTCAGGAGACCCAGTACTTC
CDR3: CASSVGGVQETQYF
J: TRBJ2-5
V: TRBV9
size: many
D: NA

DNA: TGTGCCACCACGTCCTCAGAGAGCTCCTACAATGAGCAGTTCTTC
CDR3: CATTSSESSYNEQFF
J: TRBJ2-1
V: TRBV10-3
size: many
D: NA

DNA: TGTGCCAGTAGTATAGCCAGCGATCAGCCCCAGCATTTT
CDR3: CASSIASDQPQHF
J: TRBJ1-5
V: TRBV19
size: many
D: NA

DNA: TGTGCCAGCAGTACCGGACAACGCAACACTGAAGCTTTCTTT
CDR3: CASSTGQRNTEAFF
J: TRBJ1-1
V: TRBV25-1
size: NA
D: NA

DNA: TGCGCCAGCAGTGAGGACGGAAGCAATCAGCCCCAGCATTTT
CDR3: CASSEDGSNQPQHF
J: TRBJ1-5
V: TRBV10-2
size: NA
D: NA

DNA: TGTGCCAGCAGTACAGACATTTCCTACGAGCAGTACTTC
CDR3: CASSTDISYEQYF
J: TRBJ2-7
V: TRBV7-6
size: few
D: NA

DNA: TGTGCCAGCGGGCCTATTACACAGAACACTGAAGCTTTCTTT
CDR3: CASGPITQNTEAFF
J: TRBJ1-1
V: TRBV7-9
size: NA
D: NA

DNA: TGTGCCACCAGTGATTCCTCCAGACAGGGATGGGGCACATCAGATACGCAGTATTTT
CDR3: CATSDSSRQGWGTSDTQYF
J: TRBJ2-3
V: TRBV24-1
size: NA
D: TRBD1

DNA: TGTGCCAGCAAAGAGAGAAACACCGGGGAGCTGTTTTTT
CDR3: CASKERNTGELFF
J: TRBJ2-2
V: TRBV6-4
size: once
D: NA

DNA: TGCAGTGCTAGCGGGGGAACAGATACGCAGTATTTT
CDR3: CSASGGTDTQYF
J: TRBJ2-3
V: TRBV20-1
size: NA
D: NA

DNA: TGCAGTGCTGACCATCTTGGACAGGTAGAGACCCAGTACTTC
CDR3: CSADHLGQVETQYF
J: TRBJ2-5
V: TRBV20-1
size: many
D: TRBD1

DNA: TGTGCCAGCAGCGGATTTAGCGGGGGGGCCTACGAGCAGTACTTC
CDR3: CASSGFSGGAYEQYF
J: TRBJ2-7
V: TRBV7-9
size: many
D: TRBD2

DNA: TGTGCCAGCAGCTTAGTTAGGGGACAGCGAACCTACGAGCAGTACTTC
CDR3: CASSLVRGQRTYEQYF
J: TRBJ2-7
V: TRBV25-1
size: NA
D: TRBD1

DNA: TGTGCCAGCAGCTACTTCAACGAGCAGTACTTC
CDR3: CASSYFNEQYF
J: TRBJ2-7
V: TRBV7-8
size: few
D: NA

DNA: TGTGCCAGCAGTGATCGCGGTCCGTATTCACCCCTCCACTTT
CDR3: CASSDRGPYSPLHF
J: TRBJ1-6
V: TRBV2
size: NA
D: NA

DNA: TGCAGCGTTGCCTCGAGTTACGAGCAGTACTTC
CDR3: CSVASSYEQYF
J: TRBJ2-7
V: TRBV29-1
size: NA
D: NA

DNA: TGTGCCAGCAGCGTAAGGAGCCTCCGTAGGGAGCAGTACTTC
CDR3: CASSVRSLRREQYF
J: TRBJ2-7
V: TRBV9
size: NA
D: NA